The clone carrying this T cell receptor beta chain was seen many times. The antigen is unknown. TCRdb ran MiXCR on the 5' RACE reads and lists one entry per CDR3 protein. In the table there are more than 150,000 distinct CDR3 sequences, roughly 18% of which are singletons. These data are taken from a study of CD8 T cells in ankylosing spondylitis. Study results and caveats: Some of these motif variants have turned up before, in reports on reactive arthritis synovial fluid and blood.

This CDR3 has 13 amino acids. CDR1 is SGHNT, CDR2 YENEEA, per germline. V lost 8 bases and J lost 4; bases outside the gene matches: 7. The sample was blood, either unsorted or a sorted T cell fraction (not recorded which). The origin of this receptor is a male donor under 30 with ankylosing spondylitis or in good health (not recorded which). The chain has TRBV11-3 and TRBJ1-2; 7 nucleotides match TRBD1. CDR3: CASGRTGFYGYTF. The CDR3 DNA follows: TGTGCCAGCGGAAGGACAGGCTTCTATGGCTACACCTTC.